This T cell receptor beta chain stems from a study of blood T cell repertoires in COVID-19. Assay used: immunoSEQ multiplex PCR; TCRdb lists only in-frame clones, some missing. The data contain hundreds of thousands of clones, 85% to 90% of them singletons. The clonotype originates from a woman in her sixties or seventies in a cohort exposed to, infected with or recovered from COVID-19 (not recorded which). Sequences were obtained from PBMCs or T cells enriched from blood (not recorded which).

In nucleotides, the CDR3 is TGTGCCAGCAGCAGACAGGGTACGGCCGGAAACACCATATATTTT. It yields the protein CASSRQGTAGNTIYF. The V and J genes are TRBV6-5 and TRBJ1-3, with 7 bases fitting TRBD1. With 6 bases clipped from V and 4 bases from J, the junction kept 9 bases outside the gene matches. CDR1 MNHEY and CDR2 SVGAGI come from the germline V gene. This CDR3 region has 15 residues.